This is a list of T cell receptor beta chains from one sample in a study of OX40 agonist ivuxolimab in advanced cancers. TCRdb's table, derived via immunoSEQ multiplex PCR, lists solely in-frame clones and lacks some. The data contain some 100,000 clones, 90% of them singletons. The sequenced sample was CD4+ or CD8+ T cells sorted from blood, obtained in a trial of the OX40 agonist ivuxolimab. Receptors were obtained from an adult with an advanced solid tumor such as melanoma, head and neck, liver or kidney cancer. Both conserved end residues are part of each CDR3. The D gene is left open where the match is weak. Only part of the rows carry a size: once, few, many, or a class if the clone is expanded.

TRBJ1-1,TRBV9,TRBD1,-,CASSPRIGGMNTEAFF,TGTGCCAGCAGCCCCCGGATAGGGGGCATGAACACTGAAGCTTTCTTT
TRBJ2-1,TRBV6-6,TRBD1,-,CASSYFGDRGYNEQFF,TGTGCCAGCAGTTACTTTGGGGACAGGGGCTACAATGAGCAGTTCTTC
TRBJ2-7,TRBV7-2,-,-,CASSQNQGYEQYF,TGTGCCAGCAGCCAAAATCAGGGGTACGAGCAGTACTTC
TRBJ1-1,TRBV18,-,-,CASSGQANTEAFF,TGTGCCAGCTCAGGGCAGGCGAACACTGAAGCTTTCTTT
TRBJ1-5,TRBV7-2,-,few,CASSPADQPQHF,TGTGCCAGCAGCCCGGCGGATCAGCCCCAGCATTTT
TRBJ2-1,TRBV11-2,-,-,CASSLAGLAEQFF,TGTGCCAGCAGCTTAGCAGGGTTGGCTGAGCAGTTCTTC
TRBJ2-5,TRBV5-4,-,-,CASSPSGTERQETQYF,TGTGCCAGCAGCCCTTCGGGGACCGAGCGGCAAGAGACCCAGTACTTC
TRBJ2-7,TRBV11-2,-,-,CASRQGPYEQYF,TGTGCCAGCAGACAGGGCCCCTACGAGCAGTACTTC
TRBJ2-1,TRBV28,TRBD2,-,CASSRTSGTNEQFF,TGTGCCAGCAGTCGGACTAGCGGGACAAATGAGCAGTTCTTC
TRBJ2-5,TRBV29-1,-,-,CSVVASPGRLRETQYF,TGCAGCGTTGTGGCTAGCCCGGGTAGATTGCGAGAGACCCAGTACTTC
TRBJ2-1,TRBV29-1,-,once,CSGGLWEQFF,TGCAGCGGGGGTCTGTGGGAGCAGTTCTTC
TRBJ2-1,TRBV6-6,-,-,CASSPHLVNEQFF,TGTGCCAGCAGTCCTCACCTAGTGAATGAGCAGTTCTTC
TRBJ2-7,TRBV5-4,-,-,CASSQKGYEQYF,TGTGCCAGCAGCCAGAAGGGCTACGAGCAGTACTTC
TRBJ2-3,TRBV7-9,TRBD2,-,CASSPSGSTDTQYF,TGTGCCAGCAGCCCTAGCGGGAGCACAGATACGCAGTATTTT
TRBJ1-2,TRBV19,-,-,CASRGATQPRGYTF,TGTGCCAGTAGGGGGGCCACACAACCTCGAGGCTACACCTTC
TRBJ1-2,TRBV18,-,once,CASSPYAPVGADYGYTF,TGTGCCAGCTCACCGTATGCCCCAGTGGGGGCGGACTATGGCTACACCTTC